This TCR beta chain was identified during a study of blood T cell repertoires in COVID-19. Overall study: Sources were T cells, B-cell-depleted T cells, or PBMCs; the material itself was cDNA or gDNA.

The junction had 3 bases not matched to a gene; V was cut back by 1 base and J by 1 base. Germline assignment: CDR1 SGHRS and CDR2 YFSETQ. This CDR3 comprises 15 residues. In the original workflow: From reference gene primer amplification, estimates of nucleated cell counts were derived. Clones were sequenced by immunoSEQ multiplex PCR, and TCRdb holds only the in-frame ones, with some missing. V, J and clone size were drawn from that table, and D and trimming were deduced from the DNA. The sample has around 250,000 clones, 84% seen once. The gene calls are TRBV5-1 and TRBJ2-5, with 8 bases matching TRBD1. The TCR originated in a woman in her thirties or forties who had recovered from COVID-19. The sequenced sample consisted of peripheral blood. DNA of the CDR3: TGCGCCAGCAGCTTGACCGGACAGGGCCAAGAGACCCAGTACTTC. Its protein product is CASSLTGQGQETQYF.